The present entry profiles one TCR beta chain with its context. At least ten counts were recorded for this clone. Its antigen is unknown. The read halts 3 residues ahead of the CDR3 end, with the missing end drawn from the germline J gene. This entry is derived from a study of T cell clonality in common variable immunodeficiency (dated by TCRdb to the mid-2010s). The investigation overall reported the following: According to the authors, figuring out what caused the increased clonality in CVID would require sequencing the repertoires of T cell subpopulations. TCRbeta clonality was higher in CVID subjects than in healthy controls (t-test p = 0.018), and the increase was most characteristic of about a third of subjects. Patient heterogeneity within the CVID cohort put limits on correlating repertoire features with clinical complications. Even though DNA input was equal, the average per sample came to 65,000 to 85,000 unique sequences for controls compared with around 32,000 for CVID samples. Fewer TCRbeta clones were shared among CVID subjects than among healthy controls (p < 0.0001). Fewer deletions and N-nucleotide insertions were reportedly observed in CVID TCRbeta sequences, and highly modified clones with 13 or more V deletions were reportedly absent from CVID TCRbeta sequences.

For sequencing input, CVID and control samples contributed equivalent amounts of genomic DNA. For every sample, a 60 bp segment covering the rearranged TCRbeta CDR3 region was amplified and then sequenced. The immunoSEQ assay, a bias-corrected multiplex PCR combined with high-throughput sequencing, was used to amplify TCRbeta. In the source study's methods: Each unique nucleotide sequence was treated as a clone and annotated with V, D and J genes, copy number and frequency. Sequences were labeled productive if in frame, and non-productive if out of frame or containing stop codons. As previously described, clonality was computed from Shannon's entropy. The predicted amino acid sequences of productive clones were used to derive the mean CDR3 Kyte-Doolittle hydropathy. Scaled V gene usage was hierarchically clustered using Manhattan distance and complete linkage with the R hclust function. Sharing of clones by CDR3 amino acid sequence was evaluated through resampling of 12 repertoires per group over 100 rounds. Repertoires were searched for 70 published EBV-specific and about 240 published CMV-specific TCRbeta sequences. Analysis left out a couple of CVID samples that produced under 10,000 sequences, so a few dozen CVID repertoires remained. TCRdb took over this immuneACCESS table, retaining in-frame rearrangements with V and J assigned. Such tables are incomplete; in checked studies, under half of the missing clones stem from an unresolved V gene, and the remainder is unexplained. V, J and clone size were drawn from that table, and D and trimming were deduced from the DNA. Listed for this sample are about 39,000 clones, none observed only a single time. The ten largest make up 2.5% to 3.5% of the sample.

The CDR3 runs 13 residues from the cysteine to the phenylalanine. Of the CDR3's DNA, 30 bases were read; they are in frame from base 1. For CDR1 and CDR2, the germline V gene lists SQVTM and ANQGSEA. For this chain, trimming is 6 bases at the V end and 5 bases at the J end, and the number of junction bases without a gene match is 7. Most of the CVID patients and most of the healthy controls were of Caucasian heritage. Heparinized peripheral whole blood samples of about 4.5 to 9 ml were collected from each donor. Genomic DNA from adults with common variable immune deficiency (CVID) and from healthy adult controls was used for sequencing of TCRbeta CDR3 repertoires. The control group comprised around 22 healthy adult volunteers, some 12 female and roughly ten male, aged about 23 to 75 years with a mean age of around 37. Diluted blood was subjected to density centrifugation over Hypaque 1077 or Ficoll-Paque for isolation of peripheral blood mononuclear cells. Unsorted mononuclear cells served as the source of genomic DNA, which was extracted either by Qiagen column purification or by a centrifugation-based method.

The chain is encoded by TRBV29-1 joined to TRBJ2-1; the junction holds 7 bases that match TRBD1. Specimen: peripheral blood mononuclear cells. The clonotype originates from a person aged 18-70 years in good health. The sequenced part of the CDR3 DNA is TGCAGCGTGGGACAGAACTCAAACAATGAG. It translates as CSVGQNSNNE. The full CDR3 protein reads CSVGQNSNNEQFF.